This TCR beta chain was captured in a study of shared clonotypes between healthy human individuals. Ten or more counts support this clone. Profiling relied on immunoSEQ multiplex PCR, and the TCRdb table lists in-frame clones only, not all of them. Of more than 550,000 clones listed, roughly two thirds are singletons. Germline V gene sequence: CDR1 MNHNS, CDR2 SASEGT. This CDR3 is 14 amino acids long. The ends were cut back, 7 bases at V and 1 base at J, with 10 bases in the middle. Material: memory CD4+ T cells sorted from blood. Subset meaning: CD45RA-negative fraction. This clonotype was sampled from a woman in her twenties or thirties in good health. The V gene is TRBV6-1, the J gene TRBJ2-2; D gene uncertain. The CDR3 loop reads CASKVRRNTGELFF. The CDR3 nucleotides are TGTGCCAGCAAGGTTCGGCGGAACACCGGGGAGCTGTTTTTT.